This TCR beta chain was documented in a study of cytomegalovirus exposure and HLA in healthy donors. Profiled with immunoSEQ multiplex PCR; TCRdb holds only in-frame clones, not every one. The sample lists approximately 65,000 clones, just over 95% occurring once. V was pared by 3 bases and J by 8 bases, with 8 bases between. The CDR3 length is 12 residues. Germline assignment: CDR1 SEHNR and CDR2 FQNEAQ (reference sequence). The chain employs TRBV7-9 and TRBJ2-1, with no clear D. The sample taken for sequencing was PBMCs. The TCR comes from a woman younger than 35 in good health and CMV-seropositive. The CDR3 reads CASSFSVDEQFF. CDR3 sequence (DNA): TGTGCCAGCAGCTTCTCAGTGGATGAGCAGTTCTTC.